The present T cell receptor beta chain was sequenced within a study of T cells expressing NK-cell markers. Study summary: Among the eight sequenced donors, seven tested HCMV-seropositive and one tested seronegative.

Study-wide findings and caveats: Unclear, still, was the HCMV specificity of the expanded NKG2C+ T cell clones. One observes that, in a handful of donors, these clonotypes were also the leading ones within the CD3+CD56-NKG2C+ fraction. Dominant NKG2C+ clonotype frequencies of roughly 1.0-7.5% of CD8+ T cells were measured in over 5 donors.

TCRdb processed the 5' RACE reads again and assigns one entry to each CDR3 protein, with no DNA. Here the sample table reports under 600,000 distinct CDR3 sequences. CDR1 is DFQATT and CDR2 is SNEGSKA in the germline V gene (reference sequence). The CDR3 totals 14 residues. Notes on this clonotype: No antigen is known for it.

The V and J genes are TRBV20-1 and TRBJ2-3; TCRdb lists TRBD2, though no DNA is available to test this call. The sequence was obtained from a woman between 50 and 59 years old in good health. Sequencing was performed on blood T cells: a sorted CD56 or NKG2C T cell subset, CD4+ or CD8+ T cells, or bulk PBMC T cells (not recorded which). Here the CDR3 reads CSARDPAGDYTQYF.